The 30 T cell receptor beta chains below all came from one sample that was sequenced in a study of blood T cell repertoires in COVID-19. Profiled with immunoSEQ multiplex PCR; TCRdb holds only in-frame clones, not every one. Among about 120,000 clones listed, about 89% were seen once. Sequencing was performed on peripheral blood. Receptors were obtained from a woman between 70 and 85 years old with COVID-19, enrolled during active disease.

J is TRBJ1-2 and V is TRBV27; 7 nucleotides align to TRBD1. Germline CDR1 reads MNHEY; CDR2 reads SMNVEV (reference sequence). The CDR3 sequence is 14 residues long. V was clipped by 3 bases and J by 4 bases; unmatched bases: 5. The CDR3 protein is CASSLSGTAYGYTF. CDR3 nucleotides: TGTGCCAGCAGTTTGTCGGGGACAGCCTATGGCTACACCTTC.

This chain joins TRBV6-4 and TRBJ2-3; 10 positions agree with TRBD1. The CDR3 spans 16 residues. Trimming removed 5 bases from V and 4 bases from J; junction bases left unmatched: 9. Germline V gene lookup returns CDR1 MRHNA and CDR2 SNTAGT. In DNA, the CDR3 is TGTGCCAGCAGTCGTCAGGGGACAGGGGTACCAGATACGCAGTATTTT. Its protein product is CASSRQGTGVPDTQYF.

The V and J genes are TRBV28 and TRBJ1-4; D is possibly TRBD1 (5 bases). Trimming left V 2 bases short and J 8 bases short, with 15 bases between. CDR1 and CDR2 (germline): MDHEN, SYDVKM. This CDR3 spans 15 amino acids. The DNA of the CDR3 is TGTGCCAGCAGTTTAATAGGGGTGGGTGGAGAAAAACTGTTTTTT. Translated: CASSLIGVGGEKLFF.

V usage is TRBV2 and J usage is TRBJ1-1, with a tentative D call TRBD1 (6 bases). Germline CDR1 SNHLY, CDR2 FYNNEI. V was clipped by 6 bases and J by 7 bases, with 15 bases between them. The CDR3 is made up of 13 amino acids. The CDR3 sequence: CASSPGEVGEAFF. The CDR3 bases are TGTGCCAGCAGCCCAGGGGAAGTAGGTGAAGCTTTCTTT.

The V and J genes are TRBV15 and TRBJ1-4; a possible D gene is TRBD1 (6 bases). Germline CDR1 LNHNV, CDR2 YYDKDF (reference sequence). The V and J ends lost 4 bases and 8 bases respectively, with 14 bases between them. The CDR3 extends over 14 amino acids. DNA of the CDR3: TGTGCCACCAGCACCGTTCAGGGGTACGAAAAACTGTTTTTT. Amino acid sequence: CATSTVQGYEKLFF.

The chain carries TRBV28 and TRBJ2-2, with TRBD2 matching 7 bases. Losses at the gene ends were 3 bases for V and 6 bases for J; bases not matched to a gene: 7. The CDR3 has 15 amino acids. The germline gives CDR1 MDHEN, CDR2 SYDVKM. DNA for the CDR3: TGTGCCAGCAGTTTGGGCTCTCGGGGGGCCGGGGAGCTGTTTTTT. Translation: CASSLGSRGAGELFF.

This clone was seen just once. V and J are TRBV6-5 and TRBJ1-2, with 8 positions matching TRBD1. This CDR3 comprises 14 residues. Trimming took 4 bases from V and 4 from J; bases not matched to a gene: 5. Germline loops: CDR1 MNHEY, CDR2 SVGAGI. The CDR3 DNA sequence: TGTGCCAGCAGTTTGAGGACAGGGCGCTATGGCTACACCTTC. It codes for CASSLRTGRYGYTF.

The rearrangement uses TRBV2 and TRBJ2-5; no reliable D call. V lost 5 bases, J lost 4 bases, and 5 bases lay in between. CDR3 length equals 11 residues. Germline V gives CDR1 SNHLY, CDR2 FYNNEI. This chain's CDR3 is CASSPLETQYF. CDR3 DNA: TGTGCCAGCAGTCCACTAGAGACCCAGTACTTC.

The chain links TRBV12-3 or TRBV12-4 to TRBJ1-1; D may be TRBD1 (5 bases). The CDR3 has 13 residues. The V and J ends lost 6 bases and 5 bases respectively, with 13 bases between them. The CDR3 nucleotides read TGTGCCAGCAGCGCCTGGGGGGTAACTGAAGCTTTCTTT. This translates into CASSAWGVTEAFF.

The rearrangement uses TRBV4-1 and TRBJ1-5; D possibly corresponds to TRBD1 (5 bases). The V end lost 0 bases, the J end lost 4 bases, and 19 bases lay between the germline ends. Germline CDR1 MGHRA, CDR2 YSYEKL. This CDR3 is built from 18 residues. CDR3 sequence reads: CASSQDGTEGGGNQPQHF. The CDR3 DNA is TGCGCCAGCAGCCAAGATGGGACGGAAGGAGGAGGGAATCAGCCCCAGCATTTT.

The V and J genes are TRBV21-1 and TRBJ1-5; the table names TRBD1, a call not compared with the DNA. TRBV21-1 corresponds to a pseudogene. The length of the CDR3 is 17 residues. CDR3: CASSKEGQGVSNQPQHF. The CDR3 DNA is TGTGCCAGCAGCAAAGAAGGACAGGGAGTGAGCAATCAGCCCCAGCATTTT.

The chain joins TRBV18 to TRBJ1-6; 7 bases line up with TRBD1. The CDR3 totals 16 residues. Trimming at V came to 5 bases and at J to 0 bases, leaving 4 bases not matched to a gene. Germline CDR1 and CDR2: KGHSH and LQKENI. CDR3 in amino acids: CASSATGTSYNSPLHF. The CDR3 DNA sequence: TGTGCCAGCTCAGCGACAGGGACCTCCTATAATTCACCCCTCCACTTT.

In this sample, this clone turned up a few times. This rearrangement joins TRBV5-1 to TRBJ1-5; D is undetermined. V was cut by 0 bases and J by 1 base, with 8 bases left in between. CDR3 length: 15 amino acids. Germline values: CDR1 SGHRS, CDR2 YFSETQ. The CDR3 loop is CASSLAGESNQPQHF. Here the CDR3 DNA reads TGCGCCAGCAGCTTGGCCGGGGAGAGCAATCAGCCCCAGCATTTT.

In this sample, this clone turned up once. The V gene is TRBV11-2, the J gene TRBJ1-1; tentatively, D is TRBD1 (6 bases). CDR1 is SGHAT, CDR2 FQNNGV, per germline. This CDR3 has 15 amino acids. The V and J ends lost 5 bases and 5 bases respectively, with 18 bases between them. CDR3 residues: CASSPAIGDTTEAFF. The DNA of the CDR3 is TGTGCCAGCAGCCCAGCAATAGGGGACACAACTGAAGCTTTCTTT.

This chain connects TRBV28 to TRBJ1-2; TRBD1 is a possible D gene (5 bases). CDR3 length: 16 amino acids. Per the germline V gene, CDR1 is MDHEN and CDR2 is SYDVKM. V lost 7 bases and J 4 bases, leaving 22 bases between the germline ends. The CDR3 reads CASTIPRGGLAYGYTF. In nucleotides, the CDR3 is TGTGCCAGCACCATCCCAAGGGGAGGGTTGGCCTATGGCTACACCTTC.

The V and J genes are TRBV5-6 and TRBJ1-2, with D possibly matching TRBD1 (5 bases). V lost 1 base and J lost 8, with 12 bases in between. Looked up from germline, CDR1 is SGHDT and CDR2 is YYEEEE. This CDR3 region has 13 residues. CDR3 residues: CASSLRQGGGYTF. The CDR3 DNA follows: TGTGCCAGCAGCTTGAGGCAGGGAGGAGGCTACACCTTC.

This clone was picked up one time. The rearrangement joins TRBV10-2 to TRBJ1-4; D gene ambiguous. The CDR3 runs 14 residues. V was trimmed by 0 bases and J by 7 bases, leaving 9 bases between them. From germline, CDR1 is WSHSY and CDR2 SAAADI. The CDR3, as DNA: TGCGCCAGCAGTGAGTCTGGACGGGGTGAAAAACTGTTTTTT. This encodes CASSESGRGEKLFF.

J is TRBJ1-1 and V is TRBV5-6; D might be TRBD1 (6 bases). The length of the CDR3 is 17 residues. From germline, CDR1 is SGHDT and CDR2 YYEEEE. Trimming removed 1 base from V and 3 bases from J, with 19 bases in between. The chain's CDR3 is CASSLKTGPDGYTEAFF. DNA of the CDR3: TGTGCCAGCAGCTTGAAAACAGGGCCCGATGGGTACACTGAAGCTTTCTTT.

The CDR3 loop reads CAWSGLQGDLEAFF. In DNA form, the CDR3 reads TGTGCCTGGAGTGGACTACAGGGGGACCTTGAAGCTTTCTTT. The chain combines TRBV30 with TRBJ1-1; 8 bases align to TRBD1. V lost 1 base, J lost 7 bases, and 8 bases stayed unmatched. This CDR3 is 14 amino acids long. The V gene's germline CDR1 is GTSNPN and CDR2 SVGIG (reference sequence).

J is TRBJ1-5 and V is TRBV30; 9 positions match TRBD1. Per the germline V gene, CDR1 is GTSNPN and CDR2 is SVGIG (reference sequence). The ends lost 1 base at V and 4 bases at J; junction bases unmatched: 2. The CDR3 extends over 14 amino acids. CDR3 region: CAWSETGGNQPQHF. In DNA, the CDR3 is TGTGCCTGGAGTGAGACAGGGGGTAATCAGCCCCAGCATTTT.

The CDR3, as DNA: TGTGCTAGTGGTTTGACGACAGGGAACACTGAAGCTTTCTTT. It translates to CASGLTTGNTEAFF. The chain carries TRBV12-5 and TRBJ1-1, with D possibly matching TRBD1 (6 bases). Germline V gene data show CDR1 as LGHNT and CDR2 as FRNRAP. CDR3 size: 14 residues. The V end lost 2 bases, the J end lost 1 base, and 8 bases lay between the germline ends.

CDR3 DNA sequence: TGTGCCATCAGTGAGAGTGGAAGGGATCGGGGTGGCTACACCTTC. Translation: CAISESGRDRGGYTF. The genes are TRBV10-3 and TRBJ1-2; no firm D call. The CDR3 is 15 amino acids. V dropped 2 bases and J dropped 7 bases, with 17 bases sitting between them. CDR1 is ENHRY and CDR2 is SYGVKD in the germline V gene.

J is TRBJ1-6 and V is TRBV19; no clear D. There are 15 residues in the CDR3. Trimming shortened V by 6 bases and J by 0 bases, and 9 bases separated the two germline ends. The germline CDR1 and CDR2 sequences are LNHDA and SQIVND (reference sequence). CDR3 amino acids: CASRNLYSYNSPLHF. In DNA form, the CDR3 reads TGTGCCAGTAGGAACCTATACTCCTATAATTCACCCCTCCACTTT. The whole variable domain, filled in from reference TRBV19 and TRBJ1-6, reads DGGITQSPKYLFRKEGQNVTLSCEQNLNHDAMYWYRQDPGQGLRLIYYSQIVNDFQKGDIAEGYSVSREKKESFPLTVTSAQKNPTAFYLCASRNLYSYNSPLHFGNGTRLTVT.

The chain uses TRBV9 and TRBJ1-1, with 8 bases lining up with TRBD1. There are 17 residues in the CDR3. CDR1 and CDR2 from the germline V gene are SGDLS and YYNGEE. J was trimmed by 2 bases and V by 0 bases; bases with no gene match: 9. The CDR3 DNA reads as TGTGCCAGCAGCGTAGATCCGGGACAGGCGATAAACACTGAAGCTTTCTTT. Amino acid sequence: CASSVDPGQAINTEAFF.

The chain couples TRBV9 to TRBJ2-1; the match to TRBD2 covers 10 bases. V lost 0 bases and J lost 0; bases outside the gene matches: 3. The CDR3 has 17 residues. Germline V gene lookup returns CDR1 SGDLS and CDR2 YYNGEE. The CDR3 sequence: CASSVVPSGSSYNEQFF. In DNA, the CDR3 is TGTGCCAGCAGCGTAGTACCTAGCGGGAGCTCCTACAATGAGCAGTTCTTC.

The chain combines TRBV15 with TRBJ1-2; 10 bases line up with TRBD1. The CDR3 totals 14 residues. Looked up from germline, CDR1 is LNHNV and CDR2 is YYDKDF (reference sequence). Trimming cost V 1 base and J 5 bases; bases outside gene matches: 1. In DNA, the CDR3 is TGTGCCACCAGCAGAGCGGGACAGGGGTATGGCTACACCTTC. Its translation is CATSRAGQGYGYTF.

The chain combines TRBV30 with TRBJ1-5; perhaps TRBD1 as D (6 bases). In germline, CDR1 is GTSNPN, CDR2 SVGIG (reference sequence). Trimming removed 6 bases at V and 7 bases at J, with 13 bases between. The CDR3 is 12 amino acids. The CDR3 spells CACNRADQPQHF. CDR3 nucleotides: TGTGCCTGCAACAGGGCGGACCAGCCCCAGCATTTT.

The CDR3 DNA reads as TGTGCCTGGAGTCGGGGCTTTAGCGGGGGTGCGGACGAGCAGTACTTC. Translation gives CAWSRGFSGGADEQYF. The J gene is TRBJ2-7, the V gene TRBV30, with 9 bases lining up with TRBD2. The CDR3 has 16 amino acids. J gave up 5 bases and V 2 bases, and 13 bases lay outside the gene matches. Germline CDR1 and CDR2: GTSNPN and SVGIG (reference sequence).

This chain links TRBV19 with TRBJ2-1; TRBD1 aligns across 11 bases. The CDR3 covers 16 residues. With V trimmed by 5 bases and J by 8 bases, 11 bases remained unmatched. Germline assignment: CDR1 LNHDA and CDR2 SQIVND (reference sequence). CDR3 in DNA: TGTGCCAGTAGTGCCGGACAGGGGGCGCGGTATTATGAGCAGTTCTTC. Translated, it gives CASSAGQGARYYEQFF. Together with reference TRBV19 and TRBJ2-1, the CDR3 gives the full variable domain: DGGITQSPKYLFRKEGQNVTLSCEQNLNHDAMYWYRQDPGQGLRLIYYSQIVNDFQKGDIAEGYSVSREKKESFPLTVTSAQKNPTAFYLCASSAGQGARYYEQFFGPGTRLTVL.

The chain links TRBV5-1 to TRBJ2-7; a possible D gene is TRBD1 (5 bases). The CDR3 extends over 16 amino acids. Trimming left V 0 bases short and J 0 bases short, with 13 bases between. Looked up from germline, CDR1 is SGHRS and CDR2 is YFSETQ. The CDR3 DNA reads TGCGCCAGCAGCTTGGCCCTTCAGGGAACCTCCTACGAGCAGTACTTC. It translates to CASSLALQGTSYEQYF.